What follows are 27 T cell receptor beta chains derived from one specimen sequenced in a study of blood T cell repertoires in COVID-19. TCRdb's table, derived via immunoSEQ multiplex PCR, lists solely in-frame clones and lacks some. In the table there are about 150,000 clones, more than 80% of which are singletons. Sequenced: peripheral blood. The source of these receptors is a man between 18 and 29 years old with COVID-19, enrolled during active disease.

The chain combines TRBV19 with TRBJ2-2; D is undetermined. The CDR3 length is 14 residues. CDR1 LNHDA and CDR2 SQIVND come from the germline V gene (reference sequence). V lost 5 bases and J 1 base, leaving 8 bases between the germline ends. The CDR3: CASSADKNTGELFF. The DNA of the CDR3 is TGTGCCAGTAGTGCCGACAAGAACACCGGGGAGCTGTTTTTT. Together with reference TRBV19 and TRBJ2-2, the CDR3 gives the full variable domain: DGGITQSPKYLFRKEGQNVTLSCEQNLNHDAMYWYRQDPGQGLRLIYYSQIVNDFQKGDIAEGYSVSREKKESFPLTVTSAQKNPTAFYLCASSADKNTGELFFGEGSRLTVL.

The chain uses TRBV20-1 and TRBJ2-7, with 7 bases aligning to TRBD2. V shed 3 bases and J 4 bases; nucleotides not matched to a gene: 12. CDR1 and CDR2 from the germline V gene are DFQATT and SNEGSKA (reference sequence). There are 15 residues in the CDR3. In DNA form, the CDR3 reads TGCAGTGCTAGTTATGGACGGGAGGACTTTTACGAGCAGTACTTC. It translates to CSASYGREDFYEQYF.

The CDR3 sequence is CASGETGELFF. CDR3 DNA: TGTGCCAGCGGAGAAACCGGGGAGCTGTTTTTT. The rearrangement joins TRBV7-9 to TRBJ2-2; D is unresolved. Germline V CDR1 and CDR2: SEHNR, FQNEAQ (reference sequence). CDR3 size: 11 residues. The V end lost 8 bases, the J end lost 5 bases, and 6 bases lay between the germline ends.

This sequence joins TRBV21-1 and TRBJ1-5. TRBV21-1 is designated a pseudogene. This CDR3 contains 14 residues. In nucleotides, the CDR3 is TGTGCCAGCCCGCGGGTGACGGCGGGTCAGCCCCAGCATTTT. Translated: CASPRVTAGQPQHF.

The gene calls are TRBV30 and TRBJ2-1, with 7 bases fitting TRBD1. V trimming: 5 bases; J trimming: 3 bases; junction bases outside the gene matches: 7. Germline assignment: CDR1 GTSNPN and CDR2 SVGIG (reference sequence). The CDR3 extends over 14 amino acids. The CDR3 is CAWGRGLGYNEQFF. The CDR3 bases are TGTGCCTGGGGAAGGGGGCTTGGCTACAATGAGCAGTTCTTC.

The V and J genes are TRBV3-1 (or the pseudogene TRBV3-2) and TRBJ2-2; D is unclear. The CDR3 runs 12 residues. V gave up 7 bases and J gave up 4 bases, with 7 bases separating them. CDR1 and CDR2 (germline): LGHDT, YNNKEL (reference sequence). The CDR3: CASTLLTGELFF. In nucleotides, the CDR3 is TGTGCCAGCACTCTCCTCACCGGGGAGCTGTTTTTT.

CDR3: CAWSAGQGSYEQYF. Here the CDR3 DNA reads TGTGCCTGGAGCGCGGGACAGGGTTCCTACGAGCAGTACTTC. The V and J genes are TRBV30 and TRBJ2-7; 9 nucleotides agree with TRBD1. Germline CDR1 is GTSNPN and CDR2 is SVGIG (reference sequence). The CDR3 spans 14 residues. Germline trimming cut 3 bases from V and 1 base from J; bases unmatched to any gene: 4.

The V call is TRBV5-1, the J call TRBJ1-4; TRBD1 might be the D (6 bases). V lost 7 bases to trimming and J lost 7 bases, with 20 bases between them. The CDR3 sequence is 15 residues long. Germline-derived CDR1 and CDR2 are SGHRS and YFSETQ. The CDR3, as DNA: TGCGCCAGCTCTGATCAGGGGCTACCTAGTGAAAAACTGTTTTTT. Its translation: CASSDQGLPSEKLFF. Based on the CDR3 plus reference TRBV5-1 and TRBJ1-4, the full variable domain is KAGVTQTPRYLIKTRGQQVTLSCSPISGHRSVSWYQQTPGQGLQFLFEYFSETQRNKGNFPGRFSGRQFSNSRSEMNVSTLELGDSALYLCASSDQGLPSEKLFFGSGTQLSVL.

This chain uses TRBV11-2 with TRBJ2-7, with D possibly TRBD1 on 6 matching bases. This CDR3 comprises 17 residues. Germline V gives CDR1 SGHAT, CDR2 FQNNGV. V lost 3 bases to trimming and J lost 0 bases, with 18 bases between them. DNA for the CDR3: TGTGCCAGCAGCTTTAGAATGGGGGCACCCTTCTCCTACGAGCAGTACTTC. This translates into CASSFRMGAPFSYEQYF.

The CDR3 DNA reads as TGTGCCAGCAGTTTAAGGACAGGGCATAGCAATCAGCCCCAGCATTTT. Its protein is CASSLRTGHSNQPQHF. This sequence joins TRBV28 and TRBJ1-5; 8 nucleotides align to TRBD1. The CDR3 is made up of 16 amino acids. Germline V gene sequence: CDR1 MDHEN, CDR2 SYDVKM. V was clipped by 2 bases and J by 0 bases; unmatched bases: 3.

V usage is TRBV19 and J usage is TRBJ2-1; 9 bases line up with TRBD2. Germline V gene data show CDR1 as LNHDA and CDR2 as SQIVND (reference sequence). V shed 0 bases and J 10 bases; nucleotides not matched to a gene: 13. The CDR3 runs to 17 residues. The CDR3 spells CASSIDPRIAGDREQFF. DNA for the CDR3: TGTGCCAGTAGTATAGATCCCCGGATAGCGGGAGACAGGGAGCAGTTCTTC.

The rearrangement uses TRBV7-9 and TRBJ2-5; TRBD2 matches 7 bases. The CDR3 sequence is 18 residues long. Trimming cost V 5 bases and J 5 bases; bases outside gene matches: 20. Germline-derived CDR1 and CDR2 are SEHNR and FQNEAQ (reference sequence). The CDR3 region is CASSRDPGLVRGGETQYF. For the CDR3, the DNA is TGTGCCAGCAGCCGTGATCCGGGCCTAGTAAGGGGAGGGGAGACCCAGTACTTC.

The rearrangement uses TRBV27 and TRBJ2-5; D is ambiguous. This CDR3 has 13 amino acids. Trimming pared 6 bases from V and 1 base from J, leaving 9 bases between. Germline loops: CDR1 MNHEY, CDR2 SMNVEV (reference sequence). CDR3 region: CASRRDIQETQYF. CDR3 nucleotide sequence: TGTGCCAGCAGGCGAGACATCCAAGAGACCCAGTACTTC.

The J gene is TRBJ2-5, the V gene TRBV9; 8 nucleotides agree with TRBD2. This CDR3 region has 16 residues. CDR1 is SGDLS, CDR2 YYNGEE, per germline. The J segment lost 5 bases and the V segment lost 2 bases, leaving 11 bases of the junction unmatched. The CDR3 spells CASSVQGLGLGETQYF. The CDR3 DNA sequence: TGTGCCAGCAGCGTGCAGGGACTAGGCCTAGGGGAGACCCAGTACTTC.

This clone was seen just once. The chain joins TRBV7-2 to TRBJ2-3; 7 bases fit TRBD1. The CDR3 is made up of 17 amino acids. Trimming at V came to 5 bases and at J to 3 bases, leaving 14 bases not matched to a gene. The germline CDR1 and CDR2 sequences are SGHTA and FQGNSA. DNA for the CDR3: TGTGCCAGCAGCCCCCATCCCCAGGGGGTATGGACAGATACGCAGTATTTT. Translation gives CASSPHPQGVWTDTQYF.

CDR3 sequence (DNA): TGCGCCAGCAGCTTGGCCCTAGCGGGACCGAAAGAGACCCAGTACTTC. Its translation is CASSLALAGPKETQYF. The chain recombines TRBV5-1 with TRBJ2-5; 9 bases line up with TRBD2. There are 16 residues in the CDR3. Germline CDR1 and CDR2: SGHRS and YFSETQ. The trim removed 0 bases at V and 3 bases at J, leaving 6 bases unmatched.

CDR3 sequence (DNA): TGTGCCAGCCCGCTCCAGGGGGAAGCCTTCTGCTACACCTTC. Encoded protein: CASPLQGEAFCYTF. The rearrangement uses TRBV18 and TRBJ1-2; 7 positions match TRBD1. Unmatched junction bases numbered 15, after V lost 8 bases and J lost 9 bases. The CDR3 covers 14 residues. Germline V gene lookup returns CDR1 KGHSH and CDR2 LQKENI.

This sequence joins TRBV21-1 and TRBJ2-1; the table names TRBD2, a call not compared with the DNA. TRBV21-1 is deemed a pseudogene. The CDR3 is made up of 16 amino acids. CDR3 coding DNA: TGTGCCAGCACCATCGGGACTAGCGGGACCCCAAATGAGCAGTTCTTC. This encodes CASTIGTSGTPNEQFF.

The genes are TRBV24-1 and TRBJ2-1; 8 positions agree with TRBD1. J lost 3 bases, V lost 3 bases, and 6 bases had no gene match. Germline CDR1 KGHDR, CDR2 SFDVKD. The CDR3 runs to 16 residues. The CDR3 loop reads CATSDAGQAIYNEQFF. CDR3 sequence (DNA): TGTGCCACCAGTGATGCGGGACAGGCGATCTACAATGAGCAGTTCTTC.

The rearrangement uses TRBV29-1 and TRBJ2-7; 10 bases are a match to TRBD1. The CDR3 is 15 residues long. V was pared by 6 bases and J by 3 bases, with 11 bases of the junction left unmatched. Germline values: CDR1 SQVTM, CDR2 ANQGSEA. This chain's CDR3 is CSVRQGARLFYEQYF. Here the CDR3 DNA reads TGCAGCGTCCGACAGGGGGCAAGACTTTTCTACGAGCAGTACTTC.

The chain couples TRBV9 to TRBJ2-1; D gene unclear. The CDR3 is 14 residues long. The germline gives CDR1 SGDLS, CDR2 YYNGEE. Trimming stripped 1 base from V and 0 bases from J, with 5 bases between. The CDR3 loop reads CASSVSNSYNEQFF. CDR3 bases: TGTGCCAGCAGCGTATCCAACTCCTACAATGAGCAGTTCTTC.

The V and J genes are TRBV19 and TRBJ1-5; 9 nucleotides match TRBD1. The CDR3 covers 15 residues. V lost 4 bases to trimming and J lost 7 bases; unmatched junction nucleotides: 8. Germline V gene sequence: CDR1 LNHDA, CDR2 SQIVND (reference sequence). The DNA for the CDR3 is TGTGCCAGTAGTACCTGGACAGGGGAAGAACAGCCCCAGCATTTT. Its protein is CASSTWTGEEQPQHF.

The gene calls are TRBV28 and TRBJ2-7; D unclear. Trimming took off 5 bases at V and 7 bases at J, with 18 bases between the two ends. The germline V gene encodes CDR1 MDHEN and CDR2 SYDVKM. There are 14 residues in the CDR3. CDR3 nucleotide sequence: TGTGCCAGCAGTCCAATTGGCCGCCCCCAGGAGCAGTACTTC. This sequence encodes CASSPIGRPQEQYF.

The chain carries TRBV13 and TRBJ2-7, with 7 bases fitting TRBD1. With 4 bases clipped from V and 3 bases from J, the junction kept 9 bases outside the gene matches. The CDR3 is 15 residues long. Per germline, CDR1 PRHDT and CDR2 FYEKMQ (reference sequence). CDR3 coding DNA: TGTGCCAGCAGCTCCTCGACCCCAGGGGGCTACGAGCAGTACTTC. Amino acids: CASSSSTPGGYEQYF.

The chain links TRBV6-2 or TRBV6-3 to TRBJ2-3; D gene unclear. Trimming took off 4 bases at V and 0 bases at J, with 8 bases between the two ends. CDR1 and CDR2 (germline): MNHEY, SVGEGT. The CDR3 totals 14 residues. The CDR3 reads CASSFHYSTDTQYF. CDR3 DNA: TGTGCCAGCAGTTTCCACTATAGCACAGATACGCAGTATTTT.

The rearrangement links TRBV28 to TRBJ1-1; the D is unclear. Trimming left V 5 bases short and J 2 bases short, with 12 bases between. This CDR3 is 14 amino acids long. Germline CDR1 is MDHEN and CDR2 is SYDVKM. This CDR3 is CASSAVGGNTEAFF. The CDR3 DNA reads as TGTGCCAGCAGTGCCGTGGGAGGTAACACTGAAGCTTTCTTT. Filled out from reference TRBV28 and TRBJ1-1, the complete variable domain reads DVKVTQSSRYLVKRTGEKVFLECVQDMDHENMFWYRQDPGLGLRLIYFSYDVKMKEKGDIPEGYSVSREKKERFSLILESASTNQTSMYLCASSAVGGNTEAFFGQGTRLTVV.

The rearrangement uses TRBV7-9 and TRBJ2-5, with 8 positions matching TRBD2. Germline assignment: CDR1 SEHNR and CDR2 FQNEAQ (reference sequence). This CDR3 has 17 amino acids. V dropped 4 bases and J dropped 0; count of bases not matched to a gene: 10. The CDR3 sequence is CASSSRGSSGYQETQYF. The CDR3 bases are TGTGCCAGCAGCTCCCGGGGGTCTAGCGGGTACCAAGAGACCCAGTACTTC.